These 6 T cell receptor beta chains originate from one sample sequenced in a study of T-cell reconstitution after alpha-beta-depleted transplantation in children. The authors prepared the TCRbeta library with unique molecular identifiers. Each CDR3 protein is one row after TCRdb ran MiXCR on the PCR reads. The table has about 300,000 distinct CDR3 sequences, around 9.1% seen once. Sequenced here: PBMCs, sampled before TCRalphabeta/CD19-depleted stem cell transplant. The receptors derive from a boy under two years old with acute myeloid leukemia, due to receive a stem cell transplant.

This clonotype was seen at least ten times. This chain joins TRBV18 and TRBJ2-3; TRBD2 matches at 7 bases. CDR1 KGHSH and CDR2 LQKENI come from the germline V gene. Unmatched junction bases numbered 10, after V lost 0 bases and J lost 4 bases. The CDR3 has 17 residues. The CDR3 region is CASSPPAGVLSADTQYF. CDR3 sequence (DNA): TGTGCCAGCTCACCACCGGCGGGAGTATTGTCGGCAGATACGCAGTATTTT.

This clonotype was counted at least ten times. The chain combines TRBV12-3 or TRBV12-4 with TRBJ2-7; no definite D call. The V and J ends lost 5 bases and 2 bases respectively, with 13 bases between them. The CDR3 sequence is 14 residues long. CDR3 bases: TGTGCCAGCAGTAGGTCTCAACTGACCTACGAGCAGTACTTC. Translation: CASSRSQLTYEQYF.

This clonotype was detected ten times or more. One end of the junction is discordant with germline, which a read error may explain. V is TRBV7-2 and J is TRBJ1-3, with a weak D call TRBD1 (6 bases). The CDR3 is 15 residues long. Per the germline V gene, CDR1 is SGHTA and CDR2 is FQGNSA. For the CDR3, the DNA is TGTGCCAGCATCTTAGCACAGGGATATGGAAACACCATATATTTT. It encodes CASILAQGYGNTIYF. Combining the CDR3 with reference TRBV7-2 and TRBJ1-3 gives the whole variable domain GAGVSQSPSNKVTEKGKDVELRCDPISGHTALYWYRQSLGQGLEFLIYFQGNSAPDKSGLPSDRFSAERTGGSVSTLTIQRTQQEDSAVYLCASILAQGYGNTIYFGEGSWLTVV.

This clonotype was detected a few times. The chain employs TRBV12-3 or TRBV12-4 and TRBJ2-1; TRBD2 is a possible D gene (6 bases). V lost 3 bases, J lost 0 bases, and 12 bases lay in between. This CDR3 has 16 amino acids. In nucleotides, the CDR3 is TGTGCCAGCAGTTTTCCTGGAGGGAGCTCCTACAATGAGCAGTTCTTC. This sequence encodes CASSFPGGSSYNEQFF.

This clonotype was seen repeatedly, ten times or more. In nucleotides, the CDR3 is TGTGCCAGCAGCAAAGACAGGGGAAGCCAAGAGACCCAGTACTTC. This translates into CASSKDRGSQETQYF. The chain is built from TRBV7-3 and TRBJ2-5; 8 bases match TRBD1. The CDR3 loop spans 15 amino acids. Germline CDR1 is SGHTA and CDR2 is FQGTGA. V shed 5 bases and J 1 base; nucleotides not matched to a gene: 6. Full variable domain (rest looked up from reference TRBV7-3 and TRBJ2-5): GAGVSQTPSNKVTEKGKYVELRCDPISGHTALYWYRQSLGQGPEFLIYFQGTGAADDSGLPNDRFFAVRPEGSVSTLKIQRTERGDSAVYLCASSKDRGSQETQYFGPGTRLLVL.

Ten or more counts support this clonotype. This chain connects TRBV2 to TRBJ1-6; no clear D. The CDR3 contains 16 residues. The V gene's germline CDR1 is SNHLY and CDR2 FYNNEI. V was cut by 1 base and J by 0 bases, with 7 bases left in between. CDR3: CASSEEQSSYNSPLHF. The CDR3 DNA follows: TGTGCCAGCAGTGAAGAACAAAGCTCCTATAATTCACCCCTCCACTTT.